This T cell receptor (beta chain) was captured in a study of blood T cells in healthy people across ages. Using a J-beta primer mix together with a sample-barcoded 5' primer, a second PCR was run for roughly 6 to 12 cycles. In TCRdb, the 5' RACE reads were re-called with MiXCR into one record per CDR3 protein. The data hold roughly 1.5 million distinct CDR3 sequences, with approximately 42% observed a single time. Trimming took 1 base from V and 11 from J, leaving 9 bases between them. Per germline, CDR1 LGHNA and CDR2 YNFKEQ. CDR3 length: 13 residues. The sequenced sample was blood. The chain is built from TRBV4-2 and TRBJ1-6; D might be TRBD1 (5 bases). This TCR came from a woman aged 18-29 years in good health. The CDR3 spells CASSQVGTTPLHF. The CDR3 DNA follows: TGTGCCAGCAGCCAAGTCGGGACGACACCCCTCCACTTT.